The 15 T cell receptor beta chains presented below share a single source sample, sequenced in a study of blood T cell repertoires in COVID-19. Profiled with immunoSEQ multiplex PCR; TCRdb holds only in-frame clones, not every one. The table has about 100,000 clones, roughly 85% seen once. Sequenced: PBMCs or T cells enriched from blood (not recorded which). The receptors were sampled from a woman aged 45 to 65 who had recovered from COVID-19.

The chain uses TRBV7-2 and TRBJ2-7; no clear D gene. V shed 2 bases and J shed 5 bases, with 13 bases lying between them. Per germline, CDR1 SGHTA and CDR2 FQGNSA. CDR3 length equals 14 residues. CDR3 coding DNA: TGTGCCAGCAGCTTACTAGTGGCCCATAACGAGCAGTACTTC. It is translated as CASSLLVAHNEQYF.

The chain carries TRBV28 and TRBJ1-1; possible D gene TRBD1, 5 bases. The germline V gene has CDR1 MDHEN and CDR2 SYDVKM. Trimming shortened V by 7 bases and J by 0 bases, and 9 bases separated the two germline ends. This CDR3 has 13 residues. CDR3 protein: CASTQGLNTEAFF. CDR3 nucleotide sequence: TGTGCCAGCACTCAGGGTCTGAACACTGAAGCTTTCTTT.

CDR3 protein: CASRTGGNQPQHF. The CDR3 DNA follows: TGTGCCAGCAGGACAGGGGGTAATCAGCCCCAGCATTTT. The chain links TRBV2 to TRBJ1-5, with 9 bases identical to TRBD1. The CDR3 covers 13 residues. J was trimmed by 4 bases and V by 6 bases; bases with no gene match: 1. Germline CDR1 reads SNHLY; CDR2 reads FYNNEI.

The V call is TRBV6-5, the J call TRBJ1-2; TRBD1 agrees at 8 bases. The junction had 14 bases not matched to a gene; V was cut back by 6 bases and J by 8 bases. Germline V lookup: CDR1 MNHEY, CDR2 SVGAGI. The CDR3 totals 15 residues. The CDR3 DNA follows: TGTGCCAGCAGACACCCAGGGGGCGCGATCCCGGGCTACACCTTC. Protein: CASRHPGGAIPGYTF.

The gene calls are TRBV5-8 and TRBJ2-1, with TRBD2 matching over 12 bases. Germline values: CDR1 SGHTS, CDR2 YDEGEE. CDR3 length equals 16 residues. V lost 5 bases, J lost 2 bases, and 5 bases stayed unmatched. CDR3: CASSMGLAGPYNEQFF. CDR3 nucleotides: TGTGCCAGCAGTATGGGACTAGCGGGCCCCTACAATGAGCAGTTCTTC. Drawing the rest from reference TRBV5-8 and TRBJ2-1, the complete variable domain is EAGVTQSPTHLIKTRGQQATLRCSPISGHTSVYWYQQALGLGLQFLLWYDEGEERNRGNFPPRFSGRQFPNYSSELNVNALELEDSALYLCASSMGLAGPYNEQFFGPGTRLTVL.

This chain uses TRBV6-6 with TRBJ2-3; 10 bases are shared with TRBD2. V dropped 6 bases and J dropped 1; count of bases not matched to a gene: 4. Germline CDR1 is MNHNY and CDR2 is SVGAGI (reference sequence). The CDR3 extends over 15 amino acids. CDR3 amino acids: CASRHLAGGTDTQYF. CDR3 DNA: TGTGCCAGCAGACACCTAGCGGGAGGCACAGATACGCAGTATTTT.

The chain is built from TRBV3-1 (or the pseudogene TRBV3-2) and TRBJ2-7; TRBD2 matches at 11 bases. The germline V gene encodes CDR1 LGHDT and CDR2 YNNKEL (reference sequence). The CDR3 consists of 17 residues. Trimming cost V 4 bases and J 0 bases; bases outside gene matches: 8. As DNA, the CDR3 is TGTGCCAGCAGCCCATACTACGGGACTAGCGGCTCCTACGAGCAGTACTTC. This translates into CASSPYYGTSGSYEQYF.

This chain links TRBV2 with TRBJ1-2, with D possibly matching TRBD1 (6 bases). The V and J ends lost 4 bases and 3 bases respectively, with 12 bases between them. CDR3 size: 14 residues. In germline, CDR1 is SNHLY, CDR2 FYNNEI. The CDR3 DNA sequence: TGTGCCAGCAGTGTGAACAGGGCGGACTATGGCTACACCTTC. Translated, it gives CASSVNRADYGYTF. The full variable domain, rest sourced from reference TRBV2 and TRBJ1-2, is EPEVTQTPSHQVTQMGQEVILRCVPISNHLYFYWYRQILGQKVEFLVSFYNNEISEKSEIFDDQFSVERPDGSNFTLKIRSTKLEDSAMYFCASSVNRADYGYTFGSGTRLTVV.

This clone was recorded a few times. The chain recombines TRBV9 with TRBJ2-1; TRBD2 matches at 7 bases. Germline CDR1 SGDLS, CDR2 YYNGEE. This CDR3 is 17 amino acids long. Trimming cost V 0 bases and J 7 bases; bases outside gene matches: 13. CDR3 DNA sequence: TGTGCCAGCAGCGTAGAGTTTACTGGGGGGAGGGATAATGAGCAGTTCTTC. Translation gives CASSVEFTGGRDNEQFF.

This chain uses TRBV7-3 with TRBJ2-1; 8 bases fit TRBD2. In germline, CDR1 is SGHTA, CDR2 FQGTGA. The CDR3 runs to 15 residues. Trimming cost V 1 base and J 5 bases; bases outside gene matches: 4. The CDR3 here is CASSLSWRGDNEQFF. The CDR3 bases are TGTGCCAGCAGCTTAAGCTGGCGGGGGGACAATGAGCAGTTCTTC.

Here the CDR3 reads CASRLSTGGQYEQYF. The CDR3 DNA is TGTGCCAGCAGGCTATCGACAGGGGGCCAATACGAGCAGTACTTC. The rearrangement uses TRBV6-5 and TRBJ2-7; 10 nucleotides agree with TRBD1. The CDR3 runs 15 residues. Germline V gene data show CDR1 as MNHEY and CDR2 as SVGAGI. Unmatched junction bases numbered 9, after V lost 6 bases and J lost 4 bases.

The CDR3 nucleotides read TGTGCCAGCAGCCATGCGGGGTACACACTGTTTTTT. Encoded protein: CASSHAGYTLFF. V usage is TRBV11-2 and J usage is TRBJ1-4; D is ambiguous. Germline-derived CDR1 and CDR2 are SGHAT and FQNNGV. The CDR3 is 12 residues long. With 5 bases removed from V and 13 bases from J, the gap between germline ends came to 14 bases.

The CDR3 DNA reads as TGTGCCAGCAGTGATGGACAGGGATTTACCTCTGGAAACACCATATATTTT. Translating gives CASSDGQGFTSGNTIYF. The V and J genes are TRBV2 and TRBJ1-3; 8 bases are a match to TRBD1. The CDR3 has 17 residues. Trimming removed 3 bases from V and 0 bases from J; junction bases left unmatched: 7. Germline V gene data show CDR1 as SNHLY and CDR2 as FYNNEI.

This clone was seen more than once but under ten times. The CDR3 region is CSVGHEAVVGYTF. The DNA of the CDR3 is TGCAGCGTTGGTCATGAGGCAGTCGTTGGCTACACCTTC. The chain couples TRBV29-1 to TRBJ1-2; the D is unclear. CDR3 length equals 13 residues. The germline gives CDR1 SQVTM, CDR2 ANQGSEA. Trimming removed 4 bases at V and 7 bases at J, with 16 bases between. The variable domain in full, with the rest retrieved from reference TRBV29-1 and TRBJ1-2, is SAVISQKPSRDICQRGTSLTIQCQVDSQVTMMFWYRQQPGQSLTLIATANQGSEATYESGFVIDKFPISRPNLTFSTLTVSNMSPEDSSIYLCSVGHEAVVGYTFGSGTRLTVV.

This chain joins TRBV9 and TRBJ2-2, with D perhaps matching TRBD2 (5 bases). The CDR3 loop spans 16 amino acids. Trimming removed 0 bases from V and 2 bases from J, with 11 bases in between. Germline V gives CDR1 SGDLS, CDR2 YYNGEE. The CDR3 DNA is TGTGCCAGCAGCGTAGAGCGAGCGGAAAACACCGGGGAGCTGTTTTTT. This encodes CASSVERAENTGELFF.